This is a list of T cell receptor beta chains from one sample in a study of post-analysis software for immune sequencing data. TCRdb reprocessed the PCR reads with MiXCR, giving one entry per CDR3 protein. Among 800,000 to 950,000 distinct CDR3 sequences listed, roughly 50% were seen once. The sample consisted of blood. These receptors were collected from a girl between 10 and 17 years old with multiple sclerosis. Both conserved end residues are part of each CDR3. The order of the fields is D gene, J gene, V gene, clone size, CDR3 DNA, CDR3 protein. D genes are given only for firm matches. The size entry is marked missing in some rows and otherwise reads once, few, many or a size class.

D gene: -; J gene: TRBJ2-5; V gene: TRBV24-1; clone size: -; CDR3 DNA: TGTGCCACCAGTGACCCTCGTGCGGATGGACCTCAAGAGACCCAGTACTTC; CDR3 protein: CATSDPRADGPQETQYF
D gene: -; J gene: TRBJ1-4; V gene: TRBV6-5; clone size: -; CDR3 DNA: TGTGCCAGCAGGCCCCGGGTCAGGGGAGAAAAACTGTTTTTT; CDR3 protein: CASRPRVRGEKLFF
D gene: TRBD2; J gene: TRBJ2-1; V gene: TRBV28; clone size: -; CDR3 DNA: TGTGCCAGCAGTTTAATGTCTAGCGGGAGATGGAATGAGCAGTTCTTC; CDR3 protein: CASSLMSSGRWNEQFF
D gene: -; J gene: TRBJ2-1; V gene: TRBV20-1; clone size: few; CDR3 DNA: TGCAGTGCTAGAGATCACAGGGCCTCCCGTGAGCAGTTCTTC; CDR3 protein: CSARDHRASREQFF
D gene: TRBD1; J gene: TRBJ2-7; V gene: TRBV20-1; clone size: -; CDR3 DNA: TGCAGTGCCCCGGACAGGGGAGACGGCGAGCAGTACTTC; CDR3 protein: CSAPDRGDGEQYF
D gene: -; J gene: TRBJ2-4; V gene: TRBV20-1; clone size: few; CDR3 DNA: TGCAGTGCTAGAGTGCGGGGTACCAAAAACATTCAGTACTTC; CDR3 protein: CSARVRGTKNIQYF
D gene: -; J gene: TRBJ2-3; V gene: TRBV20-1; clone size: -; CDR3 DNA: TGCAGTGCTGCCAAGGACAGCCGCACAGATACGCAGTATTTT; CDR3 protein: CSAAKDSRTDTQYF
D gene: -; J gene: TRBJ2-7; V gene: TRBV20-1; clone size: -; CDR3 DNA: TGCAGTGCTAGAGAGCGGGACTACGAGCAGTACTTC; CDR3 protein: CSARERDYEQYF
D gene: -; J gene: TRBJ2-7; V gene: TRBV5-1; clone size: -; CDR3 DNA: TGCGCCAGCAGCTTAGGACTCCTCAGGTACGAGCAGTACTTC; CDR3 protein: CASSLGLLRYEQYF
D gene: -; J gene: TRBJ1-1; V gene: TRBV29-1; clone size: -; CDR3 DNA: TGCAGCGTTAATCTCTGGAGAATGAACACTGAAGCTTTCTTT; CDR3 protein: CSVNLWRMNTEAFF
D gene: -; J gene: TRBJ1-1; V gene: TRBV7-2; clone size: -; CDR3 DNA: TGTGCCAGCAGCGGGACCGCGGGAACTCATGAGGACACTGAAGCTTTCTTT; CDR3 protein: CASSGTAGTHEDTEAFF
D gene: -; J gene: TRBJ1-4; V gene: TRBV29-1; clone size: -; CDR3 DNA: TGCAGCGTTGAAGGAACCGAAAAACTGTTTTTT; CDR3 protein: CSVEGTEKLFF
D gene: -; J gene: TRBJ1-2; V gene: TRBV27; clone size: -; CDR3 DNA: TGTGCCAGCACTTTCCGGGGGGCCAACTATGGCTACACCTTC; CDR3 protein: CASTFRGANYGYTF
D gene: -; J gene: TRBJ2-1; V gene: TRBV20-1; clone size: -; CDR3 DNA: TGCAGTGCTAGAGACCAGATATACAATGAGCAGTTCTTC; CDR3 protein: CSARDQIYNEQFF
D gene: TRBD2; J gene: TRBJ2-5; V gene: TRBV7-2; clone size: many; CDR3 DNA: TGTGCCAGCAGCCAGCGGGGGTCAGAGACCCAGTACTTC; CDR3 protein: CASSQRGSETQYF
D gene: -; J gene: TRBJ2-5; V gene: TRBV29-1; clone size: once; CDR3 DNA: TGCAGCGCCCAAGGGGCGGACTCAAGCGCCCAAGAGACCCAGTACTTC; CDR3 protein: CSAQGADSSAQETQYF
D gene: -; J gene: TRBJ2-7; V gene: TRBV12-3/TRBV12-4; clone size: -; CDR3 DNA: TGTGCCAGCAGGTTCCGAGACAGCGGGTACGAGCAGTACTTC; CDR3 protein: CASRFRDSGYEQYF
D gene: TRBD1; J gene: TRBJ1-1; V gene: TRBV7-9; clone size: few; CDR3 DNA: TGTGCCAGCAGCTTCCCAGCGCAAGGACAGGGGGGAACTGAAGCTTTCTTT; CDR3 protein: CASSFPAQGQGGTEAFF
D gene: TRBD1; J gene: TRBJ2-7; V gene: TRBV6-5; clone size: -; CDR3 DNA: TGTGCCAGCAGTAAGACAGGGCGAAGCTCCTACGAGCAGTACTTC; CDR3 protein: CASSKTGRSSYEQYF
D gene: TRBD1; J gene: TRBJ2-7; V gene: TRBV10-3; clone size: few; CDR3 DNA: TGTGCCATCAGTTGGACAGGGGCCACCTACGAGCAGTACTTC; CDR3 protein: CAISWTGATYEQYF
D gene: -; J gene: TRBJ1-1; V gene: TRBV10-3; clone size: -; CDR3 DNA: TGTGCCATCAGTGAGGGGCCTCCCAACCAGGGGCGGGCTTTCTTT; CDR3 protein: CAISEGPPNQGRAFF
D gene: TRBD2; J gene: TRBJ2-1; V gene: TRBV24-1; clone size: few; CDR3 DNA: TGTGCCACCAGTGACTCGGGACTAGCGGAAAAGCAGTTCTTC; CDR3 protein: CATSDSGLAEKQFF
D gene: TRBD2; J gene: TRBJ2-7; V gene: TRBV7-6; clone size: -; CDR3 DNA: TGTGCCAGCAGCTTAGAGGCCGGGAGGGCCCCCTACGAGCAGTACTTC; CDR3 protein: CASSLEAGRAPYEQYF
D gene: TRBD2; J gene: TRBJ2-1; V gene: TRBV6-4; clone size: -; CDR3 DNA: TGTGCCAGCAGTGGGACTAGCGGGAGCCTAGATGAGCAGTTCTTC; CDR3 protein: CASSGTSGSLDEQFF
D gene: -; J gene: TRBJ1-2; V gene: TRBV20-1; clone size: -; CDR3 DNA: TGCAGTGCGACTCAATCTGGACAGACTCCTTATGGCTACACCTTC; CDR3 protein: CSATQSGQTPYGYTF
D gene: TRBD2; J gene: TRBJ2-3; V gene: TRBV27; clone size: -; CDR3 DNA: TGTGCCAGCACTATAGCGGGGACCAGCACAGATACGCAGTATTTT; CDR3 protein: CASTIAGTSTDTQYF
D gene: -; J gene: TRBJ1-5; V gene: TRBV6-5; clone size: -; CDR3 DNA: TGTGCCAGCAGCTTAGGACCGTTTGGCAATCAGCCCCAGCATTTT; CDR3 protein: CASSLGPFGNQPQHF
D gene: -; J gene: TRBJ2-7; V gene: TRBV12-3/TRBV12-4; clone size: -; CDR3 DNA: TGTGCCAGCAGTTTTGGGGTGACCTACGAGCAGTACTTC; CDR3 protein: CASSFGVTYEQYF
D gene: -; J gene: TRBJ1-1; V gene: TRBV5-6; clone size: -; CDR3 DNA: TGTGCCAGCAGCTTGGGGGGACACCTCAGTAGGAACACTGAAGCTTTCTTT; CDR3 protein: CASSLGGHLSRNTEAFF
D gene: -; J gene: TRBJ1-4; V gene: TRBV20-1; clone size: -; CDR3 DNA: TGCAGTGCTAGGTCAGAAACGACTAATGAAAAGCTGTTTTTT; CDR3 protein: CSARSETTNEKLFF
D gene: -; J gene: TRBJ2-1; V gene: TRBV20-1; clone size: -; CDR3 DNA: TGCAGTGCTAGGGGGACGAACAATGAGCAGTTCTTC; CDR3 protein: CSARGTNNEQFF
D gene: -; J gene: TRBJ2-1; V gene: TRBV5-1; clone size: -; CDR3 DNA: TGCGCCAGCAGCAAGGACGGTGACTCCTACAATGAGCAGTTCTTC; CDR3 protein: CASSKDGDSYNEQFF
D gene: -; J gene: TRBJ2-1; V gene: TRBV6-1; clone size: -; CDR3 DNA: TGTGCCAGCAGTGAAGACGGACGCCTGGGGGCGAATGAGCAGTTCTTC; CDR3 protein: CASSEDGRLGANEQFF
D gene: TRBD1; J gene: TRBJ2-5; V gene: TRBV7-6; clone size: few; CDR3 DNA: TGTGCCAGCAGCCTAATGACAGGGTCTACCCCTTCGACCCAGTACTTC; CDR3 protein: CASSLMTGSTPSTQYF
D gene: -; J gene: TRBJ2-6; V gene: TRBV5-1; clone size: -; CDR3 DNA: TGCGCCAGCAGCTTGGTTCTGGCCAACTCTGGGGCCAACGCCCTGACTTTC; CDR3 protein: CASSLVLANSGANALTF
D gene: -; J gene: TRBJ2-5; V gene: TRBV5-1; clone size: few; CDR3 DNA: TGCGCCAGCAGCTTGGTTACAGGGAGGAGGGAGACCCAGTACTTC; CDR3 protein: CASSLVTGRRETQYF
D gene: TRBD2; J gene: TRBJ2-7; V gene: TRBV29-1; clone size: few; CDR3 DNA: TGCAGCGGGCTGGGACTAGCGGGAGTCCACGAGCAGTACTTC; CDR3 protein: CSGLGLAGVHEQYF
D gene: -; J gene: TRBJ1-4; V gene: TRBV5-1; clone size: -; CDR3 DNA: TGCGCCAGCAGCGGGGGGCGGCAGGAGACGGAAAAACTGTTTTTT; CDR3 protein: CASSGGRQETEKLFF
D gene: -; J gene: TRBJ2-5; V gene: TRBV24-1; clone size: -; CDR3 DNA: TGTGCCACCAGTGATGGTGGAGGAGAGACCCAGTACTTC; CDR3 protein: CATSDGGGETQYF
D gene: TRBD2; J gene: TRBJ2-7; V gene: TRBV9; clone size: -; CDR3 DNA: TGTGCCAGCAGCGTAGGAGGAGGGACTAGTACCGCTGAGCAGTACTTC; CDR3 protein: CASSVGGGTSTAEQYF
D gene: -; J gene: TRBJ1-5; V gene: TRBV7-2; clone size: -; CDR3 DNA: TGTGCCAGCAGCTTAAAGAATAATCAGCCCCAGCATTTT; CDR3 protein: CASSLKNNQPQHF
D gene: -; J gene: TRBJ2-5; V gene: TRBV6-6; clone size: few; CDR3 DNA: TGTGCCAGCAGTTACGGCGTACAGGGCGGGGGAGAGACCCAGTACTTC; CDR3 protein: CASSYGVQGGGETQYF
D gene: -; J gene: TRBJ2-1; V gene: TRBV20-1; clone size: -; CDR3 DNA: TGCAGTGCTAATATCCTCGCGGGAATTACGTTCTTC; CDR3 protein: CSANILAGITFF
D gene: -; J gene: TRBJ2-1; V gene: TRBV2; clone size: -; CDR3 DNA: TGTGCCAGCAGTGGATGGGGGGGACAGTACAATGAGCAGTTCTTC; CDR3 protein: CASSGWGGQYNEQFF
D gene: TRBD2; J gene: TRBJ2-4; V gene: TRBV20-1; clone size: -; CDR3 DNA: TGCAGTGCTAGACGGAGCGGGGGGGCCTCCAAAAACATTCAGTACTTC; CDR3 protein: CSARRSGGASKNIQYF
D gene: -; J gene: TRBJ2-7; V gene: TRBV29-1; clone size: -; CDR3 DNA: TGCAGCGTTGAACAGGGTGTCCCCTACGAGCAGTACTTC; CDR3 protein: CSVEQGVPYEQYF